This T cell receptor (beta chain) was profiled in a study of control samples from healthy donors and cancer patients. Method: immunoSEQ multiplex PCR; TCRdb's copy keeps in-frame clones and lacks some. The top ten clones hold 1.5% to 2% of a sample with tens of thousands of clones, 70% to 90% of them seen once. With 2 bases removed from V and 0 bases from J, the gap between germline ends came to 11 bases. The CDR3 has 16 residues. Per germline, CDR1 MNHNY and CDR2 SVGAGI (reference sequence). The sequence derives from an older woman with head and neck cancer. The chain uses TRBV6-6 and TRBJ1-3; possibly TRBD1 for D (5 bases). Sequencing input: PBMCs. CDR3 DNA: TGTGCCAGCAGTTACACAGGCTTAAGCTCTGGAAACACCATATATTTT. The encoded protein is CASSYTGLSSGNTIYF.